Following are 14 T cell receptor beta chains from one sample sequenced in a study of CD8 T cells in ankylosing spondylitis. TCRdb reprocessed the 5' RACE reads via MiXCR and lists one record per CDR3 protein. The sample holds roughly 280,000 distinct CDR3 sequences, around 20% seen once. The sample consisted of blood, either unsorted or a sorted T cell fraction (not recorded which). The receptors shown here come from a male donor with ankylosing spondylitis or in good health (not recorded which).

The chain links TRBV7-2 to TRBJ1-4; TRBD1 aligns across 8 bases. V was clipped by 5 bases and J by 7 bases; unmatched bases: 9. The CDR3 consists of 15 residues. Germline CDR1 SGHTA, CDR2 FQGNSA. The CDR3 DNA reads TGTGCCAGCAGCCAGTTCAGGGGGCTTTCTGAAAAACTGTTTTTT. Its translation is CASSQFRGLSEKLFF.

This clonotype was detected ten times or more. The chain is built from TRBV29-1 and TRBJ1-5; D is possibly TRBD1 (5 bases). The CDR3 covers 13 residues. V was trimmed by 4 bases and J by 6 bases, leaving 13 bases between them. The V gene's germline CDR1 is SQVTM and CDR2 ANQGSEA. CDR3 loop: CSVGSGPGQPQHF. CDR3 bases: TGCAGCGTTGGGTCAGGGCCGGGTCAGCCCCAGCATTTT.

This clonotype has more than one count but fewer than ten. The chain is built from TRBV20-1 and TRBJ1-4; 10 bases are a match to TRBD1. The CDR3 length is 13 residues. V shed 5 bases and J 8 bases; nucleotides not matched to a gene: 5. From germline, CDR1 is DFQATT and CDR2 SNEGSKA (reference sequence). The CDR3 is CSAPRDRGEKLFF. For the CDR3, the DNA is TGCAGTGCTCCCCGGGACAGGGGAGAAAAACTGTTTTTT.

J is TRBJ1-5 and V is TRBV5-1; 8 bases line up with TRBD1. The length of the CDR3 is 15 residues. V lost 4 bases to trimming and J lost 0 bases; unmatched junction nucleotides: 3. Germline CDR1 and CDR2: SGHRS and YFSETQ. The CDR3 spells CASSQQGASNQPQHF. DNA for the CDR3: TGCGCCAGCAGCCAGCAGGGGGCTAGCAATCAGCCCCAGCATTTT. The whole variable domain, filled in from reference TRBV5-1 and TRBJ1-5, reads KAGVTQTPRYLIKTRGQQVTLSCSPISGHRSVSWYQQTPGQGLQFLFEYFSETQRNKGNFPGRFSGRQFSNSRSEMNVSTLELGDSALYLCASSQQGASNQPQHFGDGTRLSIL.

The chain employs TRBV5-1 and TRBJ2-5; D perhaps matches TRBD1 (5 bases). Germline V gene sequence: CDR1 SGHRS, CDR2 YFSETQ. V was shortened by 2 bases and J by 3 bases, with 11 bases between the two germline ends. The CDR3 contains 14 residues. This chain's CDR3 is CASSFQGSEETQYF. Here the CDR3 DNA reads TGCGCCAGCAGCTTCCAGGGATCAGAAGAGACCCAGTACTTC.

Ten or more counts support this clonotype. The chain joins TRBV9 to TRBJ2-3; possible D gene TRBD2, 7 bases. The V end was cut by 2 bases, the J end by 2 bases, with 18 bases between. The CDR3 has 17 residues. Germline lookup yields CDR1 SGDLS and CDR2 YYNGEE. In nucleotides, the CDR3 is TGTGCCAGCAGCGTTGGCGCTTCGGGGGGCTACACAGATACGCAGTATTTT. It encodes CASSVGASGGYTDTQYF.

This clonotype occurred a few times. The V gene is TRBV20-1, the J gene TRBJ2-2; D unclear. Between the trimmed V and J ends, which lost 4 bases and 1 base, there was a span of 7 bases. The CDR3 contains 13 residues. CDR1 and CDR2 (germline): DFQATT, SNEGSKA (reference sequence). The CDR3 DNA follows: TGCAGTGCTACTCTAGAGAACACCGGGGAGCTGTTTTTT. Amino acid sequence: CSATLENTGELFF.

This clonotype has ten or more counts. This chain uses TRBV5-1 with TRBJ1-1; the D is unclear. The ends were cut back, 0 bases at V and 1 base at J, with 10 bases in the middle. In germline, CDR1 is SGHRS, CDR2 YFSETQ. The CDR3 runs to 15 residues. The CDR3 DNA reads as TGCGCCAGCAGCTTGGACCTGGCCACGAACACTGAAGCTTTCTTT. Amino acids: CASSLDLATNTEAFF.

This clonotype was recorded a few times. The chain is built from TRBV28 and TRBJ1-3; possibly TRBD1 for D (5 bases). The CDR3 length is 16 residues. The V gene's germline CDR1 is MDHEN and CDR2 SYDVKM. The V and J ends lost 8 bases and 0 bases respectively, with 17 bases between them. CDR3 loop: CASSLRGPYSGNTIYF. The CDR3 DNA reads TGTGCCAGCTCCCTAAGGGGCCCTTACTCTGGAAACACCATATATTTT.

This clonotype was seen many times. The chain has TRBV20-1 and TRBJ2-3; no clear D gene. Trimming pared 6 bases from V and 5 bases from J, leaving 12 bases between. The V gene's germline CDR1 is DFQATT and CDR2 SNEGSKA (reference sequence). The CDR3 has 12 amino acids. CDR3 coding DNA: TGCAGTGCCGCCTTAGTAGGAGATACGCAGTATTTT. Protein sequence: CSAALVGDTQYF.

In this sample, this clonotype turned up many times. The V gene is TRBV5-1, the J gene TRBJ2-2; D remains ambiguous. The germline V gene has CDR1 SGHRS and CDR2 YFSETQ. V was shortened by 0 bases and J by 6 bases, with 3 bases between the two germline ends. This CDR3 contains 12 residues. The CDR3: CASSLVAGELFF. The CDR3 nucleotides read TGCGCCAGCAGCTTGGTAGCCGGGGAGCTGTTTTTT.

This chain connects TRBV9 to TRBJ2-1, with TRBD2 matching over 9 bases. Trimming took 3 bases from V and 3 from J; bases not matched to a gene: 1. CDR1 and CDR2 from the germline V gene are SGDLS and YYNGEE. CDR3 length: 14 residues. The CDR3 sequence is CASSETSGYNEQFF. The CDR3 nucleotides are TGTGCCAGCAGCGAGACTAGCGGCTACAATGAGCAGTTCTTC.

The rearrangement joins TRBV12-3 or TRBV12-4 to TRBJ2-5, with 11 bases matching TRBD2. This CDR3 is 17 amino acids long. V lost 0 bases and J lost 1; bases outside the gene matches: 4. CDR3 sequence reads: CASSLAGLAVPQETQYF. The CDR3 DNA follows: TGTGCCAGCAGTTTAGCGGGACTAGCGGTACCCCAAGAGACCCAGTACTTC.

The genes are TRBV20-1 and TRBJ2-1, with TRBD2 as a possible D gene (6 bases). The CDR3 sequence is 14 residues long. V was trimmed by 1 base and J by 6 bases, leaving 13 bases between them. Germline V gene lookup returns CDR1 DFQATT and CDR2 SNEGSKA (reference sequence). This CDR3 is CSARVASAGNEQFF. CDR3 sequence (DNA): TGCAGTGCTAGAGTGGCTAGCGCAGGCAATGAGCAGTTCTTC.